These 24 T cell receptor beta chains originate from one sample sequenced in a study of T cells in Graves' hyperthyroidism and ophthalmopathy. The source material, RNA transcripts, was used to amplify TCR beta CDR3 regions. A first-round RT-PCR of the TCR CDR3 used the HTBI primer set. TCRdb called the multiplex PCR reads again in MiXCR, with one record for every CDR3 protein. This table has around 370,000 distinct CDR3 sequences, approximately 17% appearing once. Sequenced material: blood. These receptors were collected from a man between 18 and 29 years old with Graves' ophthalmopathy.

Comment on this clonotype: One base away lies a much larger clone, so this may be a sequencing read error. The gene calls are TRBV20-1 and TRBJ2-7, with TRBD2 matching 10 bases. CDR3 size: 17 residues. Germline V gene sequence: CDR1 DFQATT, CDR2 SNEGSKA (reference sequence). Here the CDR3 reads CSAPGGSGGAPHYEQDF. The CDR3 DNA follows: TGCAGTGCTCCCGGGGGAAGCGGGGGGGCCCCTCACTACGAGCAGGACTTC.

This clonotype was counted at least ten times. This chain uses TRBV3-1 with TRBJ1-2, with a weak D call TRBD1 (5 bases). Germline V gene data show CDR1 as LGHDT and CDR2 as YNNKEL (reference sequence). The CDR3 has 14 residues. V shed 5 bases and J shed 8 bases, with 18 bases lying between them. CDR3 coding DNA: TGTGCCAGCAGCTCCGGGGGGGGAGTTTCGGGCTACACCTTC. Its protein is CASSSGGGVSGYTF.

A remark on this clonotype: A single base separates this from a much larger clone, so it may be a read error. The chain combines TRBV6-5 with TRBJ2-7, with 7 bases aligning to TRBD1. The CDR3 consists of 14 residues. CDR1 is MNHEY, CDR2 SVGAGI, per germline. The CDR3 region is CASSYGGQIYGQYF. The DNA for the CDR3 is TGTGCCAGCAGTTACGGGGGACAGATCTACGGGCAGTACTTC.

The CDR3 loop reads CSLPDGGGQYF. The CDR3 coding sequence is TGCAGCTTACCGGACGGAGGGGGACAGTACTTC. V and J are TRBV29-1 and TRBJ2-5; D is possibly TRBD1 or TRBD2 (6 bases each). This CDR3 contains 11 residues. V was pared by 8 bases and J by 11 bases, with 18 bases between. Germline lookup yields CDR1 SQVTM and CDR2 ANQGSEA.

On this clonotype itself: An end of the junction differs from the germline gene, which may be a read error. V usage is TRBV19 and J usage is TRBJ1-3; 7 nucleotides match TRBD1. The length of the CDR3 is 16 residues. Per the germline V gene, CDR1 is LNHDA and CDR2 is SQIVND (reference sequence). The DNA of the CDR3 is TGTGCCAGTAGTCGCCGTCAGGGGGAAAGTGGAAACACCATGTATTTT. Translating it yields CASSRRQGESGNTMYF.

The CDR3 reads CASSLVRQTQYYGYTF. The DNA for the CDR3 is TGTGCCAGCAGCTTAGTTAGACAGACTCAGTACTATGGCTACACCTTC. The rearrangement joins TRBV7-8 to TRBJ1-2, with a possible D match to TRBD1 (5 bases). CDR3 length: 16 residues. V gave up 1 base and J gave up 3 bases, with 15 bases separating them. Germline CDR1 is SGHVS and CDR2 is FQNEAQ.

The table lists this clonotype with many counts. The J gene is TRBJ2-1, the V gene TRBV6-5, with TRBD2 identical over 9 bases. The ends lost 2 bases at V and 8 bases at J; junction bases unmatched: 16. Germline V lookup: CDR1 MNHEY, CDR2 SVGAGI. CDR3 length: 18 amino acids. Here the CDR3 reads CASSYTIDTGTSPHEQFF. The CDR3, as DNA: TGTGCCAGCAGTTACACCATCGATACAGGGACTAGCCCCCATGAGCAGTTCTTC.

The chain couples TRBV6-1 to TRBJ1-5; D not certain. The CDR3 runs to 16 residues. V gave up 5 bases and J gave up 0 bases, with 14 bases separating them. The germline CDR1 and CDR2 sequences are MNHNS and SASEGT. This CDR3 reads CASSQYSVYSNQPQHF. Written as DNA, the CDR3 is TGTGCCAGCAGTCAATACAGCGTCTATAGCAATCAGCCCCAGCATTTT.

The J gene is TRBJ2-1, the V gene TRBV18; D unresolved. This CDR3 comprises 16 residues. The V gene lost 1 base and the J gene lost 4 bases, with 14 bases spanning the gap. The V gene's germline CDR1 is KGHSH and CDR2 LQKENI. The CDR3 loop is CASSPRGSLPYNEQFF. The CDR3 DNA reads TGTGCCAGCTCACCACGCGGCAGCCTCCCGTACAATGAGCAGTTCTTC.

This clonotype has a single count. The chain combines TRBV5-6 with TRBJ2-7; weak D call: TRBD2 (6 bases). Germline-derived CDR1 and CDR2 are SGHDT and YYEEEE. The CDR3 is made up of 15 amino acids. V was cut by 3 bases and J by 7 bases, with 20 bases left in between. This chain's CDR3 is CASSSDRDGGEEQYF. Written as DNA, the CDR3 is TGTGCCAGCAGCTCGGATAGGGACGGCGGGGAAGAGCAGTACTTC.

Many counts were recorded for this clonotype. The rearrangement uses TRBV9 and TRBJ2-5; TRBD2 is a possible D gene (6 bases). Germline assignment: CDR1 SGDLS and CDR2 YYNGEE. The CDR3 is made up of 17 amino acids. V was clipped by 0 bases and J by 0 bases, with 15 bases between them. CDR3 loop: CASSVESSGLYQETQYF. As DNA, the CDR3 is TGTGCCAGCAGCGTAGAGAGTTCGGGACTCTACCAAGAGACCCAGTACTTC.

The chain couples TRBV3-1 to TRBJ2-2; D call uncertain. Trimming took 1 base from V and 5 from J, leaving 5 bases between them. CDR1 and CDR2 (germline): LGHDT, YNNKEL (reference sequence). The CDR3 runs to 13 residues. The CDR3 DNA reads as TGTGCCAGCAGCCAAGTCCGGACCGGGGAGCTGTTTTTT. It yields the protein CASSQVRTGELFF.

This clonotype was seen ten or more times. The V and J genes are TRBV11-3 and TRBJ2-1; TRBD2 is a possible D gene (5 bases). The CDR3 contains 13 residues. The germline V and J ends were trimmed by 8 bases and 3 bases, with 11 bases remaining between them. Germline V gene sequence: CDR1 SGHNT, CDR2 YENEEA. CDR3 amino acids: CASRGDNYNEQFF. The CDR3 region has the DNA TGTGCCAGCCGGGGAGATAACTACAATGAGCAGTTCTTC.

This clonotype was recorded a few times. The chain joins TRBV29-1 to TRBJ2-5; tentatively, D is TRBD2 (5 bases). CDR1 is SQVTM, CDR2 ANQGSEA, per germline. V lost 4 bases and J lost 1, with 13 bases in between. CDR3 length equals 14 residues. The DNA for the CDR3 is TGCAGCGTTGTTTCCCCGGGGATCCAAGAGACCCAGTACTTC. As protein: CSVVSPGIQETQYF.

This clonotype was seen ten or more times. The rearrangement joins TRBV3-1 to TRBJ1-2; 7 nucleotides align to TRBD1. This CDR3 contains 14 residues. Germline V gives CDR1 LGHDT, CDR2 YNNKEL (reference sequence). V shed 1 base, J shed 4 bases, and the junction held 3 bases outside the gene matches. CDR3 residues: CASSQAAGGYGYTF. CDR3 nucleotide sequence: TGTGCCAGCAGCCAAGCGGCAGGGGGCTATGGCTACACCTTC.

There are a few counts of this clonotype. The CDR3 reads CASGLGNTDTQYF. The CDR3 DNA reads TGTGCTAGTGGTTTAGGCAACACAGATACGCAGTATTTT. The V and J genes are TRBV12-5 and TRBJ2-3; D is uncertain. The CDR3 loop spans 13 amino acids. CDR1 and CDR2 (germline): LGHNT, FRNRAP. Trimming removed 3 bases from V and 2 bases from J, with 6 bases in between.

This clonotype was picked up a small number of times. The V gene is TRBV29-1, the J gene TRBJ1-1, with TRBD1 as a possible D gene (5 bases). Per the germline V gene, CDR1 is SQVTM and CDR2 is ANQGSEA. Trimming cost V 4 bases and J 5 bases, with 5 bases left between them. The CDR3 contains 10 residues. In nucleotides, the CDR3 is TGCAGCGTTGGGGGGACTGAAGCTTTCTTT. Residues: CSVGGTEAFF.

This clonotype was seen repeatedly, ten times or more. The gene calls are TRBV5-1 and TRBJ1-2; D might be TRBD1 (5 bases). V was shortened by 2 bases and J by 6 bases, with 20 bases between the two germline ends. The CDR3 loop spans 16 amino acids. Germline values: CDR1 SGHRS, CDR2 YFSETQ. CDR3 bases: TGCGCCAGCAGCTTCTCACCTCTTTCGGGACGCGATGGCTACACCTTC. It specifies CASSFSPLSGRDGYTF.

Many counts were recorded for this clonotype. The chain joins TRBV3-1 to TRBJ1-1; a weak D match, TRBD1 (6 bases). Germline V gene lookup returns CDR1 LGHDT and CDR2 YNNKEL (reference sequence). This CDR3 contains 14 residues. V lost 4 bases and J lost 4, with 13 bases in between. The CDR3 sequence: CASSPRGGGTEAFF. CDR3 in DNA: TGTGCCAGCAGCCCAAGAGGGGGGGGCACTGAAGCTTTCTTT. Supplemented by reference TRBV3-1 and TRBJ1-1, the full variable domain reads DTAVSQTPKYLVTQMGNDKSIKCEQNLGHDTMYWYKQDSKKFLKIMFSYNNKELIINETVPNRFSPKSPDKAHLNLHINSLELGDSAVYFCASSPRGGGTEAFFGQGTRLTVV.

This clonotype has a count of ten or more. The CDR3 reads CASSFGRGPENEQFF. In DNA, the CDR3 is TGTGCCAGCAGTTTTGGGCGGGGGCCGGAGAATGAGCAGTTCTTC. The chain employs TRBV28 and TRBJ2-1; weak D call: TRBD2 (7 bases). The V end was cut by 3 bases, the J end by 7 bases, with 16 bases between. Per the germline V gene, CDR1 is MDHEN and CDR2 is SYDVKM. The CDR3 contains 15 residues. The full variable domain, completed using reference TRBV28 and TRBJ2-1, is DVKVTQSSRYLVKRTGEKVFLECVQDMDHENMFWYRQDPGLGLRLIYFSYDVKMKEKGDIPEGYSVSREKKERFSLILESASTNQTSMYLCASSFGRGPENEQFFGPGTRLTVL.

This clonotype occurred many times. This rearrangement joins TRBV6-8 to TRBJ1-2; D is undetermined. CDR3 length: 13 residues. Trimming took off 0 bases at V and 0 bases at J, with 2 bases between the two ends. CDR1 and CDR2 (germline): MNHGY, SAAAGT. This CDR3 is CASSYSPNYGYTF. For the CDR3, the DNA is TGTGCCAGCAGTTACTCCCCTAACTATGGCTACACCTTC.

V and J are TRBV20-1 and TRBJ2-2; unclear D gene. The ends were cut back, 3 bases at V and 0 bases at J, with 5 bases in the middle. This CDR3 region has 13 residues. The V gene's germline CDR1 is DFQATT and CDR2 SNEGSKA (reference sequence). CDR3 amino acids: CSASAANTGELFF. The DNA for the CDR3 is TGCAGTGCTAGCGCAGCGAACACCGGGGAGCTGTTTTTT.

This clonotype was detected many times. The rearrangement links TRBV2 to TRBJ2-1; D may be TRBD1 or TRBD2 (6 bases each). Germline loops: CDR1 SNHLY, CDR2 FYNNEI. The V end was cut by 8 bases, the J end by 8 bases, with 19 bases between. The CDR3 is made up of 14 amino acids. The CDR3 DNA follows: TGTGCCAGCTTTCATACGGGGGCCCTCGATGAGCAGTTCTTC. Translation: CASFHTGALDEQFF.

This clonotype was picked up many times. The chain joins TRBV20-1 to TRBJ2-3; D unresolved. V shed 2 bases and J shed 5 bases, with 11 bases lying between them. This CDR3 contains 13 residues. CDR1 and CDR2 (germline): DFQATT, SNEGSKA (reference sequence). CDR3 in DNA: TGCAGTGCTAGACGCCCCCTAGTAGATACGCAGTATTTT. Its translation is CSARRPLVDTQYF.